These T cell receptor beta chains were read from a single sample in a study of blood T cell repertoires in COVID-19. Sequenced by immunoSEQ multiplex PCR; TCRdb stores in-frame clones only, minus some. The sample contains about 260,000 clones, 91% of which appear only once. The sample taken for sequencing was PBMCs or T cells enriched from blood (not recorded which). Receptors originate from a man in his forties who had been exposed to COVID-19. Both conserved end residues are part of each CDR3. The D gene is left open where the match is weak. A row's size may be missing; if present it is once, few, many or a size class.

NA	TRBV4-1	TRBJ2-4	TRBD1	TGCGCCAGCAGCCAAGAAAGAGGAACAGGGGTTGACATTCAGTACTTC	CASSQERGTGVDIQYF
NA	TRBV18	TRBJ1-1	NA	TGTGCCAGCTCACCATATTATGCTCAGACAGGTAGGACTGAAGCTTTCTTT	CASSPYYAQTGRTEAFF
NA	TRBV9	TRBJ2-2	TRBD1	TGTGCCAGCAGCACGGGGACAGACACCGGGGAGCTGTTTTTT	CASSTGTDTGELFF
once	TRBV5-4	TRBJ2-1	TRBD2	TGTGCCAGCAGCTTGGTGGGGGGAGGGCCGAATGAGCAGTTCTTC	CASSLVGGGPNEQFF
NA	TRBV15	TRBJ1-5	NA	TGTGCCACCAGCAGAGATGGGGGCCAGCCCCAGCATTTT	CATSRDGGQPQHF
NA	TRBV20-1	TRBJ1-1	TRBD1	TGCAGTGCCAGTCAGGGGGGACCGAACACTGAAGCTTTCTTT	CSASQGGPNTEAFF
few	TRBV7-9	TRBJ2-7	NA	TGTGCCAGCAGCTTTGGGACTGCCCGGGAGCAGTACTTC	CASSFGTAREQYF
NA	TRBV10-3	TRBJ1-1	NA	TGTGCCACCGGACAGCAGAACACTGAAGCTTTCTTT	CATGQQNTEAFF
NA	TRBV30	TRBJ1-5	NA	TGTGCCTGGACCACCGTCGGGAGGTTTCAGCCCCAGCATTTT	CAWTTVGRFQPQHF
NA	TRBV27	TRBJ2-1	TRBD2	TGTGCCAGCAGTTTATCGGGAGGGGAGCAGTTCTTC	CASSLSGGEQFF
NA	TRBV5-1	TRBJ2-7	TRBD1	TGCGCCAGCAGCTGGGACAGGGGGCGCGGAGGATCCTACGAGCAGTACTTC	CASSWDRGRGGSYEQYF
NA	TRBV5-1	TRBJ1-2	TRBD1	TGCGCCAGCAGCTTGGGACAGGGGAGTGGCTACACCTTC	CASSLGQGSGYTF
once	TRBV5-1	TRBJ1-1	NA	TGCGCCAGCAGCTTTTCAGGGGATGACACTGAAGCTTTCTTT	CASSFSGDDTEAFF
NA	TRBV7-2	TRBJ2-7	TRBD2	TGTGCCAGCAGCTTGGATATGGGTAGCGGGACCTACGAGCAGTACTTC	CASSLDMGSGTYEQYF
NA	TRBV5-1	TRBJ1-6	NA	TGCGCCAGCAGCTTGGCCTACAGCGGCGGGTCACCCCTCCACTTT	CASSLAYSGGSPLHF
NA	TRBV25-1	TRBJ2-3	TRBD2	TGTGCCAGCAGTGAATATTCTAGCGGAGTTAGAGGCACAGATACGCAGTATTTT	CASSEYSSGVRGTDTQYF
once	TRBV6-5	TRBJ1-1	TRBD1	TGTGCCAGCAGCCGACAGGGCGGGAACACTGAAGCTTTCTTT	CASSRQGGNTEAFF
NA	TRBV19	TRBJ2-3	TRBD2	TGTGCCAGTAGTACCTACGGACTAGCGGGAAAAACAGATACGCAGTATTTT	CASSTYGLAGKTDTQYF
NA	TRBV3-1/TRBV3-2	TRBJ2-7	NA	TGTGCCAGCAGCCAAGCATTGGCCAACGGGGTCTACGAGCAGTACTTC	CASSQALANGVYEQYF
NA	TRBV3-1/TRBV3-2	TRBJ2-7	NA	TGTGCCAGCAGCCAAGTGGCAGGGTTGGCCAACGAGCAGTACTTC	CASSQVAGLANEQYF
NA	TRBV4-3	TRBJ1-2	NA	TGCGCCAGCAGCCAAGACCGAGGTCCAGGGGGCTACACCTTC	CASSQDRGPGGYTF
NA	TRBV7-9	TRBJ1-2	TRBD1	TGTGCCAGCAGCTTCACAGGGGGTGGCTACACCTTC	CASSFTGGGYTF
NA	TRBV6-5	TRBJ2-7	TRBD2	TGTGCCAGCAGTTACGGGACTACCTACGAGCAGTACTTC	CASSYGTTYEQYF